Listed below are T cell receptor beta chains from one sample, sequenced in a study of blood T cell repertoires in COVID-19. Assay used: immunoSEQ multiplex PCR; TCRdb lists only in-frame clones, some missing. Of tens of thousands of clones detected, 83% appear once; the ten largest clones hold about 6.9%. Sequencing used peripheral blood. These receptor sequences come from a man in his thirties or forties with COVID-19, enrolled during active disease. The CDR3 runs from the conserved cysteine through the conserved F or W. Each record gives: D gene, J gene, V gene, clone size, CDR3 DNA, CDR3 protein. A D gene is named only where the DNA matches it firmly. Clone size is not always given. Where it is, it says once, few, many or a class for expanded clones.

D gene: TRBD1; J gene: TRBJ2-7; V gene: TRBV4-1; clone size: -; CDR3 DNA: TGCGCCAGCAGCCAAGACGAGGGGACAGGGGCGGTCGAGCAGTACTTC; CDR3 protein: CASSQDEGTGAVEQYF
D gene: -; J gene: TRBJ1-1; V gene: TRBV6-2/TRBV6-3; clone size: -; CDR3 DNA: TGTGCCAGCAGTTACGGGGGGAGCACTGAAGCTTTCTTT; CDR3 protein: CASSYGGSTEAFF
D gene: -; J gene: TRBJ2-7; V gene: TRBV28; clone size: -; CDR3 DNA: TGTGCCAGCTTCGGAGGGCCCCACGAGCAGTACTTC; CDR3 protein: CASFGGPHEQYF
D gene: TRBD1; J gene: TRBJ2-5; V gene: TRBV6-2/TRBV6-3; clone size: -; CDR3 DNA: TGTGCCAGCAGCCGTAACAGGGGCCAAGAGACCCAGTACTTC; CDR3 protein: CASSRNRGQETQYF
D gene: -; J gene: TRBJ2-1; V gene: TRBV3-1/TRBV3-2; clone size: -; CDR3 DNA: TGTGCCAGCAGCCCTCTTCATAGGCAGGGCAATGAGCAGTTCTTC; CDR3 protein: CASSPLHRQGNEQFF
D gene: TRBD2; J gene: TRBJ2-3; V gene: TRBV19; clone size: few; CDR3 DNA: TGTGCCAGTAGTACCGAATTGACTAGCATGATCACAGATACGCAGTATTTT; CDR3 protein: CASSTELTSMITDTQYF
D gene: TRBD1; J gene: TRBJ1-1; V gene: TRBV19; clone size: -; CDR3 DNA: TGTGCCAGTAGTATAAAGGGGGCAGGGAGAACTGAAGCTTTCTTT; CDR3 protein: CASSIKGAGRTEAFF
D gene: -; J gene: TRBJ2-5; V gene: TRBV5-8; clone size: -; CDR3 DNA: TGTGCCAGCAGCACCCGACAGGATTGGCCTGGGAAGTACTTC; CDR3 protein: CASSTRQDWPGKYF
D gene: -; J gene: TRBJ1-1; V gene: TRBV7-8; clone size: few; CDR3 DNA: TGTGCCAGCAGCCAACAACGACGGACAGACCGTGGGGCTGAAGCTTTCTTT; CDR3 protein: CASSQQRRTDRGAEAFF
D gene: -; J gene: TRBJ2-3; V gene: TRBV11-2; clone size: -; CDR3 DNA: TGTGCCAGCAGCTTAGCCGTGGGGGCAGCAGATACGCAGTATTTT; CDR3 protein: CASSLAVGAADTQYF
D gene: -; J gene: TRBJ2-3; V gene: TRBV6-5; clone size: few; CDR3 DNA: TGTGCCAGCAGCTTAGCAAAGGCAGATACGCAGTATTTT; CDR3 protein: CASSLAKADTQYF
D gene: TRBD2; J gene: TRBJ2-3; V gene: TRBV18; clone size: once; CDR3 DNA: TGTGCCAGCTCACAGACTAGCGGGGGACCCACAGATACGCAGTATTTT; CDR3 protein: CASSQTSGGPTDTQYF
D gene: -; J gene: TRBJ2-1; V gene: TRBV11-3; clone size: -; CDR3 DNA: TGTGCCAGCAGCTCCCGGGGCGGGGACAATGAGCAGTTCTTC; CDR3 protein: CASSSRGGDNEQFF
D gene: -; J gene: TRBJ2-1; V gene: TRBV27; clone size: -; CDR3 DNA: TGTGCCAGCAGTTTAGACCCACCGGGGGATGAGCAGTTCTTC; CDR3 protein: CASSLDPPGDEQFF
D gene: TRBD1; J gene: TRBJ2-7; V gene: TRBV7-2; clone size: -; CDR3 DNA: TGTGCCAGCAGCTGGGGGACAGGCACCTACGAGCAGTACTTC; CDR3 protein: CASSWGTGTYEQYF
D gene: -; J gene: TRBJ1-1; V gene: TRBV10-3; clone size: -; CDR3 DNA: TGTGCCATCAGTTATGGACCCCGGGAGGCTTTCTTT; CDR3 protein: CAISYGPREAFF
D gene: TRBD1; J gene: TRBJ1-2; V gene: TRBV12-3/TRBV12-4; clone size: once; CDR3 DNA: TGTGCCAGCACCCAGGACAGGGTCAGCGGCTACACCTTC; CDR3 protein: CASTQDRVSGYTF
D gene: TRBD1; J gene: TRBJ1-5; V gene: TRBV19; clone size: -; CDR3 DNA: TGTGCCAGTACCTTGGACAGGGGCCGCAATCAGCCCCAGCATTTT; CDR3 protein: CASTLDRGRNQPQHF
D gene: -; J gene: TRBJ1-2; V gene: TRBV7-9; clone size: -; CDR3 DNA: TGTGCCAGCAGCTTAGAGGTGGGCAGATCTCCGAGCGGCTACACCTTC; CDR3 protein: CASSLEVGRSPSGYTF
D gene: TRBD1; J gene: TRBJ1-2; V gene: TRBV28; clone size: -; CDR3 DNA: TGTGCCACCGGACAGGGAAACTATGGCTACACCTTC; CDR3 protein: CATGQGNYGYTF
D gene: TRBD1; J gene: TRBJ2-2; V gene: TRBV6-6; clone size: -; CDR3 DNA: TGTGCCAGCGGCTTAGGACAGGGTGTGAACACCGGGGAGCTGTTTTTT; CDR3 protein: CASGLGQGVNTGELFF
D gene: TRBD2; J gene: TRBJ2-1; V gene: TRBV28; clone size: -; CDR3 DNA: TGTGCCAGCAGTGCCGTTGGGACTAGCGGGGCGGAGCAGTTCTTC; CDR3 protein: CASSAVGTSGAEQFF
D gene: TRBD2; J gene: TRBJ2-3; V gene: TRBV5-4; clone size: -; CDR3 DNA: TGTGCCAGCAGTTTTAGCGGGCATTACACAGATACGCAGTATTTT; CDR3 protein: CASSFSGHYTDTQYF
D gene: -; J gene: TRBJ1-5; V gene: TRBV27; clone size: -; CDR3 DNA: TGTGCCAGCAGTTTATATCCAGGCTCGAACCAGCCCCAGCATTTT; CDR3 protein: CASSLYPGSNQPQHF
D gene: TRBD2; J gene: TRBJ2-3; V gene: TRBV29-1; clone size: -; CDR3 DNA: TGCAGCGTTGTGTGGGCGGGAGCTGACCCAGGCACAGATACGCAGTATTTT; CDR3 protein: CSVVWAGADPGTDTQYF
D gene: -; J gene: TRBJ2-7; V gene: TRBV4-2; clone size: medium-sized; CDR3 DNA: TGTGCCAGCAGCCGGGGGGCGGGGGAAATTGGCGAGCAGTACTTC; CDR3 protein: CASSRGAGEIGEQYF
D gene: TRBD1; J gene: TRBJ1-1; V gene: TRBV2; clone size: -; CDR3 DNA: TGTGCCAGCAAAGAGGGGGCGGGGAACACTGAAGCTTTCTTT; CDR3 protein: CASKEGAGNTEAFF
D gene: TRBD2; J gene: TRBJ2-7; V gene: TRBV27; clone size: -; CDR3 DNA: TGTGCCAGCAGTTGGACTAGCGGGGCCCTTCTGTTCGAGCAGTACTTC; CDR3 protein: CASSWTSGALLFEQYF
D gene: -; J gene: TRBJ1-2; V gene: TRBV5-4; clone size: -; CDR3 DNA: TGTGCCAGCAGCTTCCCGGGACTCTATGGCTACACCTTC; CDR3 protein: CASSFPGLYGYTF
D gene: TRBD2; J gene: TRBJ2-2; V gene: TRBV7-3; clone size: -; CDR3 DNA: TGTGCCAGCAGCTCGAGGGGGCGGGAGGGCCGGAGCACCGGGGAGCTGTTTTTT; CDR3 protein: CASSSRGREGRSTGELFF
D gene: -; J gene: TRBJ1-6; V gene: TRBV10-3; clone size: -; CDR3 DNA: TGTGCCATCAGTGTTTCCGGGTCCGAATCGGGATCACCCCTCCACTTT; CDR3 protein: CAISVSGSESGSPLHF
D gene: -; J gene: TRBJ2-7; V gene: TRBV9; clone size: -; CDR3 DNA: TGTGCCAGCAGCGGGAATGTAGGAGCCTACGAGCAGTACTTC; CDR3 protein: CASSGNVGAYEQYF
D gene: -; J gene: TRBJ1-5; V gene: TRBV30; clone size: -; CDR3 DNA: TGTGCCTGGGCCCCCTCGTCGTTAGCGCAGCCCCAGCATTTT; CDR3 protein: CAWAPSSLAQPQHF
D gene: TRBD1; J gene: TRBJ2-7; V gene: TRBV24-1; clone size: -; CDR3 DNA: TGTGCCACCAGTGAGCGGACAGGGGGCGCGTACGAGCAGTACTTC; CDR3 protein: CATSERTGGAYEQYF
D gene: -; J gene: TRBJ1-2; V gene: TRBV6-5; clone size: -; CDR3 DNA: TGTGCCAGCAGTCGGTCGGCCAGGCCCTATGGCTACACCTTC; CDR3 protein: CASSRSARPYGYTF